Shown below are 25 T cell receptor beta chains from a single sample sequenced in a study of shared clonotypes between healthy human individuals. Clones were sequenced by immunoSEQ multiplex PCR, and TCRdb holds only the in-frame ones, with some missing. The table includes under 700,000 clones, about 95% detected once. The naive CD8 subset, CD45RO-negative cells positively selected for CCR7, excluded terminally differentiated effector memory CD45RA+ cells. Sequences were obtained from naive CD8+ T cells sorted from blood. These TCRs come from a woman aged 25 to 39 in good health.

V is TRBV5-6 and J is TRBJ2-5; perhaps TRBD1 as D (6 bases). CDR1 and CDR2 (germline): SGHDT, YYEEEE. V lost 5 bases, J lost 1 base, and 12 bases lay in between. CDR3 size: 14 residues. CDR3 in amino acids: CASRRRTVQETQYF. The CDR3 DNA sequence: TGTGCCAGCAGGAGGCGGACAGTCCAAGAGACCCAGTACTTC. The full variable domain, with the rest looked up from reference TRBV5-6 and TRBJ2-5, is DAGVTQSPTHLIKTRGQQVTLRCSPKSGHDTVSWYQQALGQGPQFIFQYYEEEERQRGNFPDRFSGHQFPNYSSELNVNALLLGDSALYLCASRRRTVQETQYFGPGTRLLVL.

Turning to this clone: The same CDR3 arises from other DNA sequences in this sample as well. The genes are TRBV19 and TRBJ2-7; no clear D gene. Trimming removed 3 bases at V and 0 bases at J, with 6 bases between. This CDR3 region has 13 residues. CDR1 and CDR2 from the germline V gene are LNHDA and SQIVND (reference sequence). CDR3 DNA sequence: TGTGCCAGTAGTATCGGCAACTCCTACGAGCAGTACTTC. Translation: CASSIGNSYEQYF.

This clone was counted a single time. The chain combines TRBV27 with TRBJ1-5; D unresolved. The germline V gene has CDR1 MNHEY and CDR2 SMNVEV (reference sequence). V was pared by 5 bases and J by 7 bases, with 21 bases between. The CDR3 is 16 residues long. The CDR3 sequence is CASSPIRTYPGQPQHF. As DNA, the CDR3 is TGTGCCAGCAGTCCCATTCGAACTTACCCCGGGCAGCCCCAGCATTTT.

The chain has TRBV18 and TRBJ1-2, with a weak D call TRBD1 (6 bases). This CDR3 is built from 19 residues. Trimming pared 0 bases from V and 5 bases from J, leaving 25 bases between. Germline-derived CDR1 and CDR2 are KGHSH and LQKENI. CDR3 protein: CASSPPNFRGGGKLYGYTF. CDR3 sequence (DNA): TGTGCCAGCTCACCACCTAATTTCAGAGGAGGGGGGAAGTTGTATGGCTACACCTTC.

The chain links TRBV18 to TRBJ2-2, with D tentatively TRBD1 (5 bases). This CDR3 spans 12 amino acids. V shed 2 bases and J shed 13 bases, with 11 bases lying between them. CDR1 is KGHSH, CDR2 LQKENI, per germline. CDR3 residues: CASSPDSYLLFF. CDR3 coding DNA: TGTGCCAGCTCACCAGACAGTTATTTGCTGTTTTTT.

A remark on this clone: One end of the junction varies from germline; a read error may be responsible. Different DNA sequences within this sample yield the same CDR3. The chain links TRBV6-5 to TRBJ2-1, with D unclear. Germline-derived CDR1 and CDR2 are MNHEY and SVGAGI. CDR3 length: 12 residues. The chain's CDR3 is CASSYSNNEQFF. The DNA for the CDR3 is TGTGCCAGCAGCTACTCCAACAATGAGCAGTTCTTC.

The CDR3 bases are TGTGCCAGCAGCTTATGGGCCGGGGGCACAGATACGCAGTATTTT. Its translation is CASSLWAGGTDTQYF. The V call is TRBV7-9, the J call TRBJ2-3; D is perhaps TRBD2 (5 bases). V gave up 2 bases and J gave up 1 base, with 10 bases separating them. CDR3 length: 15 residues. CDR1 is SEHNR, CDR2 FQNEAQ, per germline (reference sequence).

This rearrangement joins TRBV4-1 to TRBJ2-5; D perhaps matches TRBD1 (5 bases). The better agreement between TRBJ2-7 and the DNA end casts doubt on the J call. Germline CDR1 and CDR2: MGHRA and YSYEKL. CDR3 size: 12 residues. The DNA for the CDR3 is TGCGCCAGCAGCCAACAGGGTTACGAGCAGTACTTC. Translation: CASSQQGYEQYF.

Of note for this clone: This same CDR3 is encoded by further DNA sequences in the sample. The chain combines TRBV20-1 with TRBJ2-1; no definite D call. V was pared by 3 bases and J by 6 bases, with 6 bases between. The CDR3 has 11 residues. Germline V gives CDR1 DFQATT, CDR2 SNEGSKA (reference sequence). The CDR3 nucleotides are TGCAGTGCTAGGGTGATCAATGAGCAGTTCTTC. As protein: CSARVINEQFF.

V is TRBV11-2 and J is TRBJ1-1; TRBD1 agrees at 8 bases. Per germline, CDR1 SGHAT and CDR2 FQNNGV. CDR3 length: 15 amino acids. The V gene end was trimmed by 5 bases and the J gene end by 5 bases; junction bases not matched to a gene: 10. CDR3 loop: CASSPRGQGWTEAFF. CDR3 coding DNA: TGTGCCAGCAGCCCCCGAGGACAGGGATGGACTGAAGCTTTCTTT.

The chain joins TRBV4-1 to TRBJ2-7; 7 bases match TRBD2. Trimming took 1 base from V and 7 from J; bases not matched to a gene: 7. The CDR3 totals 14 residues. The V gene's germline CDR1 is MGHRA and CDR2 YSYEKL. CDR3 coding DNA: TGCGCCAGCAGCCAAGGCGAGGTGCGGGGGGAGCAGTACTTC. Amino acids: CASSQGEVRGEQYF.

The rearrangement uses TRBV19 and TRBJ2-1, with D tentatively TRBD2 (5 bases). In germline, CDR1 is LNHDA, CDR2 SQIVND (reference sequence). This CDR3 contains 16 residues. V dropped 9 bases and J dropped 9 bases, with 27 bases sitting between them. The CDR3 DNA is TGTGCCAGCGGACTCCGGACGCCGTACAAACCGTTTGAGCAGTTCTTC. This sequence encodes CASGLRTPYKPFEQFF.

This chain joins TRBV6-5 and TRBJ2-1; D not resolved. CDR1 and CDR2 (germline): MNHEY, SVGAGI. The CDR3 is 15 residues long. Trimming pared 5 bases from V and 3 bases from J, leaving 14 bases between. CDR3 residues: CASSLGKTVYNEQFF. DNA for the CDR3: TGTGCCAGCAGTCTAGGGAAGACGGTCTACAATGAGCAGTTCTTC.

A single count supports this clone. The chain employs TRBV5-4 and TRBJ2-5; D is perhaps TRBD1 (5 bases). The J call may be incorrect, as the DNA end agrees better with TRBJ2-7. CDR1 and CDR2 (germline): SGHNT, YYREEE (reference sequence). CDR3 length equals 13 residues. The CDR3 loop reads CASSFDRSYEQYF. For the CDR3, the DNA is TGTGCCAGCAGCTTCGACAGATCCTACGAGCAGTACTTC.

The chain has TRBV28 and TRBJ2-7, with D perhaps given as TRBD1 or TRBD2 (7 bases each). This CDR3 comprises 16 residues. V lost 4 bases to trimming and J lost 4 bases, with 20 bases between them. Germline V CDR1 and CDR2: MDHEN, SYDVKM. The CDR3 is CASSSPGEGARYEQYF. CDR3 DNA sequence: TGTGCCAGCAGTTCTCCTGGGGAGGGGGCGCGGTACGAGCAGTACTTC.

Only one count was recorded for this clone. The rearrangement uses TRBV4-1 and TRBJ2-5; either TRBD1 or TRBD2 may fit D (5 bases each). This CDR3 is built from 16 residues. V shed 1 base and J shed 4 bases, with 16 bases lying between them. Germline V gene lookup returns CDR1 MGHRA and CDR2 YSYEKL. The CDR3 DNA reads TGCGCCAGCAGCCAAGCTTCACAGGATGGGACAGAGACCCAGTACTTC. Its translation: CASSQASQDGTETQYF.

About this clone: Other DNA sequences in the sample encode the same CDR3. The CDR3 DNA is TGTGCCAGCAGTTTTCGACTAGGGACCGGGGAGCTGTTTTTT. Translating gives CASSFRLGTGELFF. The chain links TRBV28 to TRBJ2-2, with D possibly matching TRBD2 (6 bases). CDR3 length: 14 residues. Trimming took off 3 bases at V and 5 bases at J, with 10 bases between the two ends. From germline, CDR1 is MDHEN and CDR2 SYDVKM.

The V call is TRBV4-1, the J call TRBJ1-1, with D tentatively TRBD1 (6 bases). The CDR3 sequence is 14 residues long. Germline V CDR1 and CDR2: MGHRA, YSYEKL. Trimming pared 3 bases from V and 5 bases from J, leaving 13 bases between. The chain's CDR3 is CASSQNRQGTEAFF. Written as DNA, the CDR3 is TGCGCCAGCAGCCAGAACAGGCAGGGGACTGAAGCTTTCTTT.

This clone is a singleton in its sample. This sequence joins TRBV9 and TRBJ2-2; 9 nucleotides agree with TRBD2. J was trimmed by 4 bases and V by 3 bases; bases with no gene match: 10. In germline, CDR1 is SGDLS, CDR2 YYNGEE. The CDR3 is 17 amino acids. This CDR3 is CASSDRREAGGTGELFF. The CDR3, as DNA: TGTGCCAGCAGCGATCGAAGGGAAGCGGGGGGCACCGGGGAGCTGTTTTTT. The whole variable domain, remainder taken from reference TRBV9 and TRBJ2-2, is DSGVTQTPKHLITATGQRVTLRCSPRSGDLSVYWYQQSLDQGLQFLIQYYNGEERAKGNILERFSAQQFPDLHSELNLSSLELGDSALYFCASSDRREAGGTGELFFGEGSRLTVL.

This chain uses TRBV5-6 with TRBJ2-7; 9 nucleotides agree with TRBD1. Germline V gene data show CDR1 as SGHDT and CDR2 as YYEEEE. The CDR3 spans 13 residues. V lost 4 bases and J lost 3; bases outside the gene matches: 2. The CDR3 here is CASSGTGFYEQYF. The CDR3 DNA reads TGTGCCAGCAGCGGGACAGGGTTCTACGAGCAGTACTTC.

The V call is TRBV7-3, the J call TRBJ2-1, with 8 positions matching TRBD1. This CDR3 spans 15 amino acids. Germline CDR1 reads SGHTA; CDR2 reads FQGTGA. V dropped 6 bases and J dropped 5; count of bases not matched to a gene: 9. DNA of the CDR3: TGTGCCAGCAGTTTAGGACAGGGAGTAAACAATGAGCAGTTCTTC. Encoded protein: CASSLGQGVNNEQFF. The variable domain in full, completed from reference TRBV7-3 and TRBJ2-1, reads GAGVSQTPSNKVTEKGKYVELRCDPISGHTALYWYRQSLGQGPEFLIYFQGTGAADDSGLPNDRFFAVRPEGSVSTLKIQRTERGDSAVYLCASSLGQGVNNEQFFGPGTRLTVL.

CDR3 protein: CASSFTRDGPSYEQYF. In DNA, the CDR3 is TGTGCCAGCAGTTTTACCCGAGACGGGCCATCATACGAGCAGTACTTC. The chain is built from TRBV27 and TRBJ2-7; D is unclear. The CDR3 consists of 16 residues. V was shortened by 3 bases and J by 4 bases, with 19 bases between the two germline ends. CDR1 and CDR2 from the germline V gene are MNHEY and SMNVEV (reference sequence).

This clone has just one count. V and J are TRBV29-1 and TRBJ2-6; D is undetermined. This CDR3 has 15 residues. Germline loops: CDR1 SQVTM, CDR2 ANQGSEA. Trimming pared 7 bases from V and 2 bases from J, leaving 15 bases between. DNA for the CDR3: TGCAGCGCCCGAGCTGGGTCCGCTGGGGCCAACGTCCTGACTTTC. Translated: CSARAGSAGANVLTF. Supplemented by reference TRBV29-1 and TRBJ2-6, the full variable domain reads SAVISQKPSRDICQRGTSLTIQCQVDSQVTMMFWYRQQPGQSLTLIATANQGSEATYESGFVIDKFPISRPNLTFSTLTVSNMSPEDSSIYLCSARAGSAGANVLTFGAGSRLTVL.

The chain has TRBV6-5 and TRBJ2-5; TRBD2 might be the D (6 bases). CDR1 MNHEY and CDR2 SVGAGI come from the germline V gene. Trimming took 0 bases from V and 9 from J, leaving 14 bases between them. This CDR3 has 14 amino acids. CDR3 DNA: TGTGCCAGCAGTTACTCGGACATCTCGGGGGCCCAGTACTTC. Encoded protein: CASSYSDISGAQYF.

This chain links TRBV5-6 with TRBJ2-7; 11 nucleotides line up with TRBD2. CDR1 is SGHDT, CDR2 YYEEEE, per germline. The CDR3 sequence is 15 residues long. The trim removed 5 bases at V and 2 bases at J, leaving 6 bases unmatched. The CDR3 sequence: CASSDGTSGAYEQYF. The CDR3 DNA is TGTGCCAGCAGTGACGGGACTAGCGGAGCCTACGAGCAGTACTTC.